Below, one T cell receptor beta chain is given with its context. This clonotype was detected ten times or more. No cognate antigen has been identified for it. Base qualities were left out, and no much larger clone turns up one base away. In light of the paper, this sample's time point label describes: newly diagnosed GD, antithyroid drugs for less than 3 months. For both TCR sequencing and RNA sequencing, RNA was extracted from PBMCs in TRIzol. The diagnosis of Graves' disease followed American Thyroid Association guidelines. Patients for the study were recruited at an endocrinology department in Xi'an, China. Each patient gave around 9.2 milliliters of peripheral blood, collected in an EDTA anticoagulant tube. Ficoll Paque Plus density gradient separation was used to isolate PBMCs, and no additional T cell sorting was done. An Agilent 2100 Bioanalyzer and agarose gel were used to check RNA quality, while a NanoDrop 2000 measured RNA concentration.

The sample comes from a study of regulatory T cells in long-lasting Graves disease listed by TCRdb under 2021. For the study in its entirety: Antithyroid drugs had been taken for less than 3 months by newly diagnosed Graves' disease patients. Patients with persistent Graves' disease were compared with patients with newly diagnosed Graves' disease using TCR sequencing and RNA sequencing of peripheral blood. The study was registered as a clinical trial and conducted in China. A total of roughly 33 samples were covered by TCR sequencing, comprising around 13 persistent and around 20 newly diagnosed Graves' disease patients. The investigation overall reported the following: As a limitation, the authors acknowledged that the small sample size may reduce accuracy. TRBV28, TRBJ1-2 and TRBJ2-5 were preferentially used in persistent disease, while TRBV20-1 and TRBJ2-1 were favored in newly diagnosed disease. A larger number of public clonotypes was shared among persistent patients (around 3,000) than among newly diagnosed patients (approximately 1,000). Lower TCR Shannon entropy and fewer highly expanded clones were observed in persistent Graves' disease patients than in newly diagnosed patients, which suggested clonal expansion. The study examined only peripheral blood because the primary lesion, thyroid tissue, could not be accessed. Only the TCR beta chain was sequenced and analyzed.

CDR1 and CDR2, looked up from the germline V gene (reference sequence), are LNHNV and YYDKDF. The CDR3 sequence holds 15 residues, the cysteine and phenylalanine included. Here the CDR3 DNA is all that survives: 45 bases in frame from base 1. V is clipped by 8 bases and J by 2 bases, and the sequence between their germline boundaries is 18 bases long. To prepare the library, multiplex PCR was applied. These reads were obtained on an Illumina HiSeq 4000. CDR3 regions were amplified by Arm-PCR with iRepertoire HTBI primers to construct TCR beta libraries. Before sequencing, the PCR products underwent gel purification. Per the source publication's procedure: Gene usage analysis of CDR3 amino acid clonotypes relied on the 62 TRBV and about 15 TRBJ segments identified across samples. COPE and FqMerger were used to merge filtered high-quality paired reads into contigs. BLAST was used to align contigs to the IMGT TRBV, TRBD and TRBJ reference genes, and CDR3 was defined following IMGT. Clonotypes above 0.1% frequency were classified as highly expanded clones. Repertoire diversity was measured by Shannon entropy, and V-J evenness by the Gini coefficient. Clonotypes shared by more than one individual were considered public. TCRdb reprocessing: public reads trimmed at Q25 with fastp, clones called with MiXCR, in-frame beta chains kept. When rows share a CDR3 protein, they turn into one entry using the most common DNA and genes. None of the V and J calls come from the authors' own analysis; TCRdb made them. In all, the sample holds roughly 440,000 distinct CDR3 sequences, and roughly 15% of those were seen once. About 25% of the sample belongs to the ten largest clones.

These data were also reused for a study on T cells in Graves' hyperthyroidism and ophthalmopathy. That second publication adds: Stable Graves' hyperthyroidism was defined as the absence of progression to ophthalmopathy over 18 months of follow-up. The hyperthyroidism patients were between 18 and 65 years old and newly diagnosed, with a disease duration of less than 2 months. Patients with uncontrolled infections, other autoimmune diseases, pregnancy or lactation were excluded. Diagnoses were established on the basis of clinical symptoms, serum thyroxine and TRAb, thyroid ultrasound, and orbital computed tomography. The TCR CDR3 was subjected to a first round of RT-PCR using the HTBI primer set and the Qiagen OneStep RT-PCR kit. Blood samples also contained most of the expanded thyroid clonotypes (frequency above 0.001), which suggests that blood repertoires may reflect thyroid immune responses. A 13 V-J signature model separated ophthalmopathy from stable hyperthyroidism, with roughly 88% sensitivity and around 84% specificity in cross-validation and 80%/75% in testing. In validation, the model predicted progression to ophthalmopathy a median of 6.5 months before onset, with about 67% sensitivity and about 72% specificity. To identify TCR V-J signatures that set the groups apart, the researchers used a discovery cohort of 100 patients, made up of fewer than 50 with Graves' ophthalmopathy and some 60 with stable Graves' hyperthyroidism. Prospective prediction of ophthalmopathy was tested in an independent validation cohort consisting of 18 to 20 hyperthyroidism patients and over 15 patients who later progressed to ophthalmopathy. The approximately 98 discovery patients were randomly divided into training and test sets at a 7:3 ratio. In addition, the study compared T-cell repertoires in thyroid tissue and in blood from six Graves' hyperthyroidism patients. Following sampling, methimazole starting at 30 mg daily was given to hyperthyroidism patients, and high-dose intravenous methylprednisolone was given to ophthalmopathy patients. Libraries were constructed in a second round of multiplex PCR, after which size selection and purification were carried out. Paired-end sequencing of the libraries was performed with 100 bp reads on an Illumina HiSeq2000. SOAPnuke was used to process the raw data, removing reads that contained adapters or uncalled bases, had a mean Phred below 15, or lacked an exact match to the constant primer or identifier. High-quality paired reads were merged with COPE v1.2.5, and unique nucleotide sequences were defined as clonotypes. Clonotypes were aligned to IMGT TRBV, TRBD and TRBJ reference segments using MiTCR v1.1. Only V-J combinations with frequency above 0.0001, covering 99% to 99.2% of repertoires, were analysed. A TCS score was defined as the ratio of F50 (clonal expansion) to E x V (chaos), with BLOSUM62-based TCRdist applied between CDR3 peptides within each V-J. Welch's t-statistics and random forest reduced around 550 V-J features to 10 to 15, which were used in a naive Bayes classifier (R e1071). No statistical method was used to set the sample size in advance, and investigators knew the group allocation. The paper describes TCR Vbeta CDR3 sequencing of about 140 peripheral blood samples, made up of some 40 ophthalmopathy patients, roughly 80 hyperthyroidism patients and about 17 progressor patients.

This material consisted of peripheral blood mononuclear cells (PBMCs), taken at new diagnosis, from a patient treated with antithyroid drugs. This sequence was found in a young woman with Graves disease. Donor details come from another sample of the same person, matched by shared clones. The chain is encoded by TRBV15 joined to TRBJ1-1; the D gene is not confidently resolved. The nucleotides read TGTGCCACCTACTCCATGGGGAGACCTAACACTGAAGCTTTCTTT. Its protein reads: CATYSMGRPNTEAFF.